This T cell receptor beta chain was sequenced during a study of T cell responses to AZD1222 COVID-19 vaccine. Notes on the study in general: Spike-specific TCR depth and breadth grew after two AZD1222 doses. The donor group comprised mostly white British people and more females; the analysis possibly underestimated clonal diversity. At baseline, seropositivity was found in only 5 to 7 AZD1222 recipients. Variant regions that are unmutated are reportedly the target of nearly half of spike-specific TCRs.

V was pared by 4 bases and J by 4 bases, with 15 bases between. Looked up from germline, CDR1 is SGHRS and CDR2 is YFSETQ. CDR3 length equals 16 residues. Comment on this clone: Its antigen is unknown.

This table comes from immunoSEQ multiplex PCR, and its TCRdb copy is limited to in-frame clones, with some not included. The sample gives under 150,000 clones, 80% to 85% of which show up once; around 4.1% is in the top ten. The TCR comes from an adult in good health. The chain is built from TRBV5-1 and TRBJ2-6; TRBD1 is a possible D gene (5 bases). Sample: peripheral blood, taken on day 0 of MenACWY control vaccination. The CDR3 bases are TGCGCCAGCAGCCTCACCACAGGTCACGGGGCCAACGTCCTGACTTTC. Translated, it gives CASSLTTGHGANVLTF.